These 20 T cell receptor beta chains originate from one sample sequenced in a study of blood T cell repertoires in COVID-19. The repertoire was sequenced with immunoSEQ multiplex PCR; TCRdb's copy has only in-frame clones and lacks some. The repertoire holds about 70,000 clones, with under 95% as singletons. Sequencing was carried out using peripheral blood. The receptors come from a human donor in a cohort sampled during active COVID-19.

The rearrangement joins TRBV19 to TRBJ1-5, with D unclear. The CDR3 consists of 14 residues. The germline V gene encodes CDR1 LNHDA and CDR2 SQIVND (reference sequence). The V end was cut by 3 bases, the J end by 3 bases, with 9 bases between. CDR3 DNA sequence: TGTGCCAGTAGTATCGGCGGATACAATCAGCCCCAGCATTTT. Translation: CASSIGGYNQPQHF.

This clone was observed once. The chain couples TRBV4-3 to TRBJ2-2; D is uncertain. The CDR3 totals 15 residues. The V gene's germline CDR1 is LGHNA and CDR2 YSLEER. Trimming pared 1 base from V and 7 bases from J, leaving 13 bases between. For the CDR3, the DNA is TGCGCCAGCAGCCAAGTTATGGTTGTCGGCGGGGAGCTGTTTTTT. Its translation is CASSQVMVVGGELFF.

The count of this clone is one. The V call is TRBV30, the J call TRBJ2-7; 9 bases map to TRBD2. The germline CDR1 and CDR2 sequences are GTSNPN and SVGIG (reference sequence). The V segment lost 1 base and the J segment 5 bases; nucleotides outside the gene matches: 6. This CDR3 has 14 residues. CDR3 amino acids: CAWSGASGRNEQYF. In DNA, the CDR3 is TGTGCCTGGAGTGGGGCAAGCGGGAGGAACGAGCAGTACTTC.

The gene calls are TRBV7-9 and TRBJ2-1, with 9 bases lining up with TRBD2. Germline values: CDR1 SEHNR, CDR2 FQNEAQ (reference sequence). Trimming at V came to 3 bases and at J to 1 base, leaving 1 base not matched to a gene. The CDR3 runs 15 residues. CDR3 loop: CASSFSGSSYNEQFF. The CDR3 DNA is TGTGCCAGCAGCTTTAGCGGGAGTTCCTACAATGAGCAGTTCTTC.

CDR3 nucleotides: TGTGCCAGCAGCAGTAGCGGGACTAGAAGCGGGGCCAACGTCCTGACTTTC. Its translation: CASSSSGTRSGANVLTF. V usage is TRBV7-2 and J usage is TRBJ2-6; TRBD2 aligns across 8 bases. The germline V gene encodes CDR1 SGHTA and CDR2 FQGNSA. The CDR3 consists of 17 residues. The ends lost 5 bases at V and 4 bases at J; junction bases unmatched: 10.

CDR3 DNA: TGTGCCAGCAGCTTTTCCCCGGGGGTCACTATGTTCGGTGGCTACACCTTC. This codes for CASSFSPGVTMFGGYTF. V is TRBV5-6 and J is TRBJ1-2; a possible D gene is TRBD1 (5 bases). Trimming stripped 2 bases from V and 7 bases from J, with 24 bases between. The germline V gene encodes CDR1 SGHDT and CDR2 YYEEEE. There are 17 residues in the CDR3.

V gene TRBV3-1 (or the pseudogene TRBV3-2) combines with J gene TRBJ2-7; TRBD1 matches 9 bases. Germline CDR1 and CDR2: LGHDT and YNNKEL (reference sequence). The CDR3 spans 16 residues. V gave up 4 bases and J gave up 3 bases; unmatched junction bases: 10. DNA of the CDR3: TGTGCCAGCAGCCCTCCGCCGGGACAGGGTTACTACGAGCAGTACTTC. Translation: CASSPPPGQGYYEQYF.

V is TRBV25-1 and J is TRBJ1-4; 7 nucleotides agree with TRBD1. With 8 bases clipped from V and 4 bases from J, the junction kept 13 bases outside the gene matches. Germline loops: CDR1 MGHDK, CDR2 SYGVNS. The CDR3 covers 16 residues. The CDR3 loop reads CASGENSGQYNEKLFF. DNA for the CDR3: TGTGCCAGCGGAGAAAACTCGGGACAGTATAATGAAAAACTGTTTTTT.

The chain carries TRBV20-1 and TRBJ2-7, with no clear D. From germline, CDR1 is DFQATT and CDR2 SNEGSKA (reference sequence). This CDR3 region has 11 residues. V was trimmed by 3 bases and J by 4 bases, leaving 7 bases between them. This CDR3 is CSASYSYEQYF. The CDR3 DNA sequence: TGCAGTGCTAGCTATAGTTACGAGCAGTACTTC.

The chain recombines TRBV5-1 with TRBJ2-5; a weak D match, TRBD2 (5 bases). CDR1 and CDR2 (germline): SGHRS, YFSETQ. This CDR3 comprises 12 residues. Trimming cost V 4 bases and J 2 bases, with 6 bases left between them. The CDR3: CASSPGQETQYF. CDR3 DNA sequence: TGCGCCAGCAGCCCGGGGCAAGAGACCCAGTACTTC.

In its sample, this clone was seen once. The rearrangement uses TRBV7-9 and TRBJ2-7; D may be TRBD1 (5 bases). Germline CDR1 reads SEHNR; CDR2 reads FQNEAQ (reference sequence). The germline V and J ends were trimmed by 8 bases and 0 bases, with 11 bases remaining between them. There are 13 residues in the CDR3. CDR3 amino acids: CASRPGHSYEQYF. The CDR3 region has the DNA TGTGCCAGCCGACCAGGGCACTCCTACGAGCAGTACTTC.

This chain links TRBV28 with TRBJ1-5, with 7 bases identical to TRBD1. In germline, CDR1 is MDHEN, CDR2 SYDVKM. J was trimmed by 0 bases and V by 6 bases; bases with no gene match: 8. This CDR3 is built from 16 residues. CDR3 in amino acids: CASRGTVSDSNQPQHF. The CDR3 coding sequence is TGTGCCAGCAGGGGGACAGTTTCTGATAGCAATCAGCCCCAGCATTTT.

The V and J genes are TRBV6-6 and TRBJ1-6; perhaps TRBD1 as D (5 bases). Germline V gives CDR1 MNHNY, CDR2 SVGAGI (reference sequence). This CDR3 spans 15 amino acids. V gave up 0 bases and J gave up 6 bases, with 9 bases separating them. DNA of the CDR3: TGTGCCAGCAGTTACTCGGGGCAGGGTAATTCACCCCTCCACTTT. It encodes CASSYSGQGNSPLHF.

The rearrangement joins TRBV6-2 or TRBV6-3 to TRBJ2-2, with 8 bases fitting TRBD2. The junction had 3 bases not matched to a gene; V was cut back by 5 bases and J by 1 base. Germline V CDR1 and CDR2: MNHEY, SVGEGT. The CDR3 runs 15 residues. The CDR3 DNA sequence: TGTGCCAGCAGTCTCCGGGGGGGGAACACCGGGGAGCTGTTTTTT. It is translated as CASSLRGGNTGELFF.

The CDR3 bases are TGCGCCAGCAGCCAAGTTAAGTCTGATTTGACAGGGGGTTTTTCAGGCACAGATACGCAGTATTTT. This sequence encodes CASSQVKSDLTGGFSGTDTQYF. This chain links TRBV4-1 with TRBJ2-3; 9 nucleotides align to TRBD1. Germline-derived CDR1 and CDR2 are MGHRA and YSYEKL. Unmatched junction bases numbered 21, after V lost 1 base and J lost 1 base. This CDR3 has 22 amino acids.

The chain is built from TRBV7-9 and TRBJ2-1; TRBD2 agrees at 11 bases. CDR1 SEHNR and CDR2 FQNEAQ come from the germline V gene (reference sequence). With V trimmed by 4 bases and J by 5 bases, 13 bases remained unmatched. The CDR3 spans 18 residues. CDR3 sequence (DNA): TGTGCCAGCAGCTCACCCGGTGTTAGCGGGAGGGATAACAATGAGCAGTTCTTC. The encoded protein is CASSSPGVSGRDNNEQFF.

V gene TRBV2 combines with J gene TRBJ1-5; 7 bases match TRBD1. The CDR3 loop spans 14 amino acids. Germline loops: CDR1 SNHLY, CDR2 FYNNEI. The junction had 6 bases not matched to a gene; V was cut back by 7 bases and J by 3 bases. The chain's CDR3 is CASTKGQNNQPQHF. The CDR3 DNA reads TGTGCCAGCACCAAGGGACAGAACAATCAGCCCCAGCATTTT. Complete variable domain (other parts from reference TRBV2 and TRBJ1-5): EPEVTQTPSHQVTQMGQEVILRCVPISNHLYFYWYRQILGQKVEFLVSFYNNEISEKSEIFDDQFSVERPDGSNFTLKIRSTKLEDSAMYFCASTKGQNNQPQHFGDGTRLSIL.

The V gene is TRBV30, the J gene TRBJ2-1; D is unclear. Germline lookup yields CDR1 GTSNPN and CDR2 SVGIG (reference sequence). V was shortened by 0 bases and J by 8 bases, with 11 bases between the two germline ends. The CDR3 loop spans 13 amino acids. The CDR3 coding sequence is TGTGCCTGGAGTGTGGGCCAGCCAGATGAGCAGTTCTTC. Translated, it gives CAWSVGQPDEQFF.

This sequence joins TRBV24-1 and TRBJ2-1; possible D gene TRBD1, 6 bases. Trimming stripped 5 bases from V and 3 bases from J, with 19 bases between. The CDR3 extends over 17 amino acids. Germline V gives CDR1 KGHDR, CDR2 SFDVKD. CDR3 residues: CATSATSGTRHYNEQFF. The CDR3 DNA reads TGTGCCACCAGTGCCACCTCCGGGACACGTCACTACAATGAGCAGTTCTTC.

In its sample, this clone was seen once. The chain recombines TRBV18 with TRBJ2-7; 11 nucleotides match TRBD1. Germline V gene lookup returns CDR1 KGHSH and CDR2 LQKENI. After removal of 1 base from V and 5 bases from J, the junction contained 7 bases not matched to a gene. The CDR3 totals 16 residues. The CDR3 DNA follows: TGTGCCAGCTCACCACTTAGGGCGGGACAGGGGGACGAGCAGTACTTC. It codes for CASSPLRAGQGDEQYF.